These T cell receptor beta chains were read from a single sample in a study of blood T cell repertoires in COVID-19. Data came from immunoSEQ multiplex PCR; TCRdb stores just in-frame clones and leaves some out. In the table there are about 70,000 clones, roughly 87% of which are singletons. Sequencing was carried out using peripheral blood. The receptor source for this set is a woman in her late teens or twenties with acute or convalescent COVID-19. CDR3s include the opening cysteine and the closing phenylalanine or tryptophan. The D gene is left open where the match is weak. Expanded clones get a size class; other rows say once, few or many, or leave the size out.

clone_size,d_call,v_call,j_call,cdr3_nt,cdr3_aa
.,.,TRBV20-1,TRBJ1-2,TGCAGTGCGAATAACAGGGATTTCTACACCTTC,CSANNRDFYTF
.,TRBD2,TRBV30,TRBJ2-1,TGTGCCTGGAGACTAGCGGGGGTCACGGAGCAGTTCTTC,CAWRLAGVTEQFF
.,.,TRBV6-4,TRBJ2-1,TGTGCCAGCAGCGAGGACAGATCTAATGAGCAGTTCTTC,CASSEDRSNEQFF
.,.,TRBV27,TRBJ2-6,TGTGCCAGCAGCCCCTATCTTCCGGGCTCTGGGGCCAACGTCCTGACTTTC,CASSPYLPGSGANVLTF
.,.,TRBV5-6,TRBJ2-7,TGTGCCAGCAGCTTGCGGAGTTACGAGCAGTACTTC,CASSLRSYEQYF
.,.,TRBV9,TRBJ1-2,TGTGCCAGCAGCGTAGGGACAGCCAAGGAGCATGGCTACACCTTC,CASSVGTAKEHGYTF
.,TRBD1,TRBV27,TRBJ2-3,TGTGCCAGCAGTTCCGGGACAGGGTACACAGATACGCAGTATTTT,CASSSGTGYTDTQYF
once,TRBD1,TRBV6-6,TRBJ1-5,TGTGCCAGCAGTGCCCCGACAGGGGTTAATCAGCCCCAGCATTTT,CASSAPTGVNQPQHF
.,TRBD2,TRBV7-2,TRBJ2-1,TGTGCCAGCAGCTTAAGGCCTAGCGGGGGGGCGTTTAATGAGCAGTTCTTC,CASSLRPSGGAFNEQFF
.,TRBD2,TRBV7-2,TRBJ2-3,TGTGCCAGCAGCTCTTCCTTTCTAGCGGGAGGGAAGACAGATACGCAGTATTTT,CASSSSFLAGGKTDTQYF
.,TRBD2,TRBV9,TRBJ2-1,TGTGCCAGCAAAGGGGAGGGAGTCTACAATGAGCAGTTCTTC,CASKGEGVYNEQFF
.,.,TRBV28,TRBJ2-5,TGTGCCAGCAGTTTTAAGGGGCCGGAGACCCAGTACTTC,CASSFKGPETQYF
.,.,TRBV2,TRBJ1-3,TGTGCCAGCAGCGCAAGGACAGTCGTTAACTCTGGAAACACCATATATTTT,CASSARTVVNSGNTIYF
.,.,TRBV7-9,TRBJ1-4,TGTGCCAGCAGCTTAGGCCAGGGAACTAATGAAAAACTGTTTTTT,CASSLGQGTNEKLFF
.,TRBD2,TRBV4-3,TRBJ2-1,TGCGCCAGCAGCCAAGCAGCGGGGGTTACCTACAATGAGCAGTTCTTC,CASSQAAGVTYNEQFF
.,TRBD1,TRBV12-3/TRBV12-4,TRBJ2-1,TGTGCCAGCAGTTTTAACAGGGGCAATGAGCAGTTCTTC,CASSFNRGNEQFF